This T cell receptor beta chain was found in a study of T cells in Graves' hyperthyroidism and ophthalmopathy. Study-wide background: Prior to any treatment, at the point of initial diagnosis, peripheral blood was collected.

This clonotype was detected ten times or more. Germline values: CDR1 SGHNT, CDR2 YENEEA. The CDR3 has 15 residues. V dropped 4 bases and J dropped 6 bases, with 17 bases sitting between them. TCR beta CDR3 regions were amplified from RNA transcripts. TCR CDR3 regions were first amplified by RT-PCR with HTBI primers. TCRdb redid the calling of the multiplex PCR reads with MiXCR, one entry per CDR3 protein. The sample has some 760,000 distinct CDR3 sequences; approximately 15% are singletons. The specimen was blood. The origin of this receptor is a woman under 30 with Graves' hyperthyroidism. This chain uses TRBV11-3 with TRBJ2-3; the D gene is possibly TRBD1 (5 bases). DNA of the CDR3: TGTGCCAGCAGCTGGAGACAGTCGGTGGGGGATACGCAGTATTTT. Amino acid sequence: CASSWRQSVGDTQYF.